This T cell receptor beta chain was documented in a study of CD8 T cells in Susac syndrome. TEMRA cells were enriched by FACS, and CD4+ and CD8+ T cells were negatively isolated. With random hexamers, reverse transcription was performed on about 0.45 to 1 ug of RNA. An immunoSEQ multiplex PCR generated amplified TCR beta CDR3 products spanning 54 Vbeta and 13 Jbeta. TCRdb redid the calling of the immunoSEQ multiplex PCR reads with MiXCR, one entry per CDR3 protein. The table includes approximately 150,000 distinct CDR3 sequences, less than 95% detected once. V gave up 2 bases and J gave up 3 bases; unmatched junction bases: 2. The germline V gene encodes CDR1 SGHTA and CDR2 FQGNSA. The CDR3 sequence is 16 residues long.

Sequencing was performed on CD4+ T cells from PBMCs. The rearrangement joins TRBV7-2 to TRBJ2-3, with 13 bases fitting TRBD2. This receptor was taken from a human donor in good health. CDR3 residues: CASSLRTSGRTDTQYF. The CDR3 nucleotides read TGTGCCAGCAGCTTACGGACTAGCGGGAGAACAGATACGCAGTATTTT.